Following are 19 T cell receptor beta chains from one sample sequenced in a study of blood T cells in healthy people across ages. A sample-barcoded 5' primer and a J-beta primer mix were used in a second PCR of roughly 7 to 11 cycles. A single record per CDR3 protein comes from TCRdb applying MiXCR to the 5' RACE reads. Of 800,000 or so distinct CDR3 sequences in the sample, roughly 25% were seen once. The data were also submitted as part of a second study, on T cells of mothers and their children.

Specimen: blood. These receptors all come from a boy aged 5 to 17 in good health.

The DNA for the CDR3 is TGTGCCAGCTCACCCCAGGGGCCCCTCTCTGGGGCCAACGTCCTGACTTTC. Translation: CASSPQGPLSGANVLTF. The genes are TRBV18 and TRBJ2-6, with D perhaps TRBD1 (6 bases). V lost 3 bases and J lost 0, with 12 bases in between. The CDR3 totals 17 residues. Germline V CDR1 and CDR2: KGHSH, LQKENI.

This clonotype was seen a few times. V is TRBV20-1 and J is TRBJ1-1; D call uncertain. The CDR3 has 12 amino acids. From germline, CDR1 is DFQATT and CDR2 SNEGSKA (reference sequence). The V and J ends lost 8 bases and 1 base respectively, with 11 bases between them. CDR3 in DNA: TGCAGTCTCCCGGCAGGGAACACTGAAGCTTTCTTT. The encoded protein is CSLPAGNTEAFF.

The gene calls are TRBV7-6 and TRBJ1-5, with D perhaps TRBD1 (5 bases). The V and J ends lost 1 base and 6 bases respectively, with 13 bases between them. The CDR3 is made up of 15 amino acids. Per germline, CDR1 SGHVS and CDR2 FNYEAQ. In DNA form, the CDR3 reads TGTGCCAGCAGCTTAGATGGGGGGAAGATTCAGCCCCAGCATTTT. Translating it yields CASSLDGGKIQPQHF.

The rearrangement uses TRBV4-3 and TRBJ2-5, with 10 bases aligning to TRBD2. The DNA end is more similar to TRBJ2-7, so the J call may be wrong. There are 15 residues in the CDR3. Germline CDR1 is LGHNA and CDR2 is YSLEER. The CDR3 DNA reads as TGCGCCAGCAGCCAAGATCGGACTAGCGGTGACGAGCAGTACTTC. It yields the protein CASSQDRTSGDEQYF.

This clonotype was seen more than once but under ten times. In DNA form, the CDR3 reads TGTGCCAGCAGCCCCGGACAGGGTTGGGATGAGCAGTTCTTC. It is translated as CASSPGQGWDEQFF. The rearrangement joins TRBV28 to TRBJ2-5, with TRBD1 matching 8 bases. The DNA end is a closer match to TRBJ2-1, so the J assignment may be wrong. Looked up from germline, CDR1 is MDHEN and CDR2 is SYDVKM. CDR3 length equals 14 residues.

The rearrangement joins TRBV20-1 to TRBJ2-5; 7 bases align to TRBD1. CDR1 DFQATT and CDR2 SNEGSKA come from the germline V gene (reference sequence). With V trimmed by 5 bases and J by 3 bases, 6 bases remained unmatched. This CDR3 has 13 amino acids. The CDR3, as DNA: TGCAGTGCTGGGTCAGACAGGGAAGAGACCCAGTACTTC. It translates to CSAGSDREETQYF.

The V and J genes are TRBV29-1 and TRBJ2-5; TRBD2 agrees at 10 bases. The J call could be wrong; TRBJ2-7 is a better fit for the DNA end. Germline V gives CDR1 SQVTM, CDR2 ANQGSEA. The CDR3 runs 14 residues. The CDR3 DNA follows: TGCAGCGTTGAAACTAGCGGGGTCGCCTACGAGCAGTACTTC. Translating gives CSVETSGVAYEQYF.

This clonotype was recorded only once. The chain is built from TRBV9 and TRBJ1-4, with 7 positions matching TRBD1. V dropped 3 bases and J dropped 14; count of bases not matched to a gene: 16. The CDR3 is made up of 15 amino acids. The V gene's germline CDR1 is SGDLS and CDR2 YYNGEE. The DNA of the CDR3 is TGTGCCAGCAGCGGATACCGGGACAGTGCCCTCGGTCTGTTTTTT. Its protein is CASSGYRDSALGLFF.

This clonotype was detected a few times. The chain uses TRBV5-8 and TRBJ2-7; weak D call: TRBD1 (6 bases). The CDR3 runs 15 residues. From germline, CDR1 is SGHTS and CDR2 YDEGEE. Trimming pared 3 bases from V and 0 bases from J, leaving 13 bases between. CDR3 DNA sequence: TGTGCCAGCAGCTCGCGACAGGCGGGCTCCTACGAGCAGTACTTC. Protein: CASSSRQAGSYEQYF.

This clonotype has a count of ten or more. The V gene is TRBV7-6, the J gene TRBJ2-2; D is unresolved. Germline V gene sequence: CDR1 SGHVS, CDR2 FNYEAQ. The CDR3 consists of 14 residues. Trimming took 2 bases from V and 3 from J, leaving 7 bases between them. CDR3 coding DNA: TGTGCCAGCAGCTTATATCGTGACACCGGGGAGCTGTTTTTT. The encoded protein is CASSLYRDTGELFF.

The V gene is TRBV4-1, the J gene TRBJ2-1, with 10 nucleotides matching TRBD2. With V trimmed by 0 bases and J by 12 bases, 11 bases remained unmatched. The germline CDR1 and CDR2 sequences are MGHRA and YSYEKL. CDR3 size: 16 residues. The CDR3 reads CASSQDASGGANTQFF. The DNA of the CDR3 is TGCGCCAGCAGCCAAGATGCAAGCGGGGGGGCAAATACGCAGTTCTTC.

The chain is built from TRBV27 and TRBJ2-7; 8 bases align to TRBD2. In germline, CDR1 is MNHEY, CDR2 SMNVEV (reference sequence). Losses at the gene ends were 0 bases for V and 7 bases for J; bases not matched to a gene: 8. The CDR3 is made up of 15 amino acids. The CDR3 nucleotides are TGTGCCAGCAGTTTATCACTAGCGGTACAGGATGAGCAGTACTTC. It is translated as CASSLSLAVQDEQYF.

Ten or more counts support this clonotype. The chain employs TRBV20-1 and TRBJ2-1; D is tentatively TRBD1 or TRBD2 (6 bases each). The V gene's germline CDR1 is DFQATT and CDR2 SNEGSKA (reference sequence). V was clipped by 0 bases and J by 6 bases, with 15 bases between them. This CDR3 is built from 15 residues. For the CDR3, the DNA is TGCAGTGCTAGAGATGAGGGGGGCACTCTCAATGAGCAGTTCTTC. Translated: CSARDEGGTLNEQFF.

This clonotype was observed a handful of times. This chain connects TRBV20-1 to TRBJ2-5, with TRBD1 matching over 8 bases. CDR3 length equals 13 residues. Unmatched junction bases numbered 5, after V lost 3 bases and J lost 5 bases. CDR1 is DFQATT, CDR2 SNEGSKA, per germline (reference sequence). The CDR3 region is CSASPGGWETQYF. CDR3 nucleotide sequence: TGCAGTGCTAGTCCAGGGGGCTGGGAGACCCAGTACTTC.

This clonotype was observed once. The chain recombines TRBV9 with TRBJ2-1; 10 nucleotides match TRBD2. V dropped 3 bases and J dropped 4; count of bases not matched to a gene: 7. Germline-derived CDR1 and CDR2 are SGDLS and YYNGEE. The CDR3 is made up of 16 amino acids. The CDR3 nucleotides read TGTGCCAGCAGCGCAACCGGGACTAGCGAGTACAATGAGCAGTTCTTC. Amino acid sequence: CASSATGTSEYNEQFF. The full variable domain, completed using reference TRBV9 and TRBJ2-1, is DSGVTQTPKHLITATGQRVTLRCSPRSGDLSVYWYQQSLDQGLQFLIQYYNGEERAKGNILERFSAQQFPDLHSELNLSSLELGDSALYFCASSATGTSEYNEQFFGPGTRLTVL.

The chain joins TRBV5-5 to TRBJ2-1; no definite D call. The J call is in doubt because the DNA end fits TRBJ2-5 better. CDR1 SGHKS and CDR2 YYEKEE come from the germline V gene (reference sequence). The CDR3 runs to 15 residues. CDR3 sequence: CASSLAREIIETQYF. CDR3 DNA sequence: TGTGCCAGCAGCTTGGCAAGAGAGATTATAGAGACCCAGTACTTC.

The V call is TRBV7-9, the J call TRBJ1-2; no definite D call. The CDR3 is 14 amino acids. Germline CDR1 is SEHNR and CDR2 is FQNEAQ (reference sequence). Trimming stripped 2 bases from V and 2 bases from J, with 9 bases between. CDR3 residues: CASSLTQANYGYTF. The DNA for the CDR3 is TGTGCCAGCAGCTTAACTCAGGCCAACTATGGCTACACCTTC. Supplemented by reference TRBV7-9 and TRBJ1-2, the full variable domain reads DTGVSQNPRHKITKRGQNVTFRCDPISEHNRLYWYRQTLGQGPEFLTYFQNEAQLEKSRLLSDRFSAERPKGSFSTLEIQRTEQGDSAMYLCASSLTQANYGYTFGSGTRLTVV.

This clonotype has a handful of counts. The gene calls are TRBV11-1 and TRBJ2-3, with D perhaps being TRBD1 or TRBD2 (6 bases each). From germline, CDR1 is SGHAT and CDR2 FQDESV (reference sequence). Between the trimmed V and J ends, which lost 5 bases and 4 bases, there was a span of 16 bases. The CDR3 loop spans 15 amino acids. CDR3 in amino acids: CASSLDGGRADTQYF. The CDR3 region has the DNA TGTGCCAGCAGCCTCGATGGGGGGCGCGCAGATACGCAGTATTTT.

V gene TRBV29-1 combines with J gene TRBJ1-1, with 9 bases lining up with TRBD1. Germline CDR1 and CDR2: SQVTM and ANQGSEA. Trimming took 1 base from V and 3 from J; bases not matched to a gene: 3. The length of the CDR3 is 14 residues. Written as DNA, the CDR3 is TGCAGCGTTGAAGGACAGGGGGTGTACACTGAAGCTTTCTTT. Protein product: CSVEGQGVYTEAFF.